This T cell receptor (beta chain) was found in a study of circulating tumor DNA in untreated peripheral T-cell lymphoma. Study results and limitations: Baseline tissues yielded approximately 82% and baseline serum 65% to 75% tumor-specific clonotype detection.

This clone has just a few counts. Antigen unknown. This tumor tissue came from a pretreatment baseline collection. Assay used: immunoSEQ multiplex PCR; TCRdb lists only in-frame clones, some missing. The table records around 6,600 clones, about 64% of them present only once. This clonotype was sampled from a human donor with peripheral T-cell lymphoma. The specimen sequenced was tumor tissue.

DNA of the CDR3: TGTGCCAGCAGTTTGACAGTCGAGCCCCAGCATTTT. The encoded protein is CASSLTVEPQHF. The J gene is TRBJ1-5, the V gene TRBV28; D might be TRBD1 (5 bases). V was cut by 3 bases and J by 8 bases, with 8 bases left in between. Germline CDR1 reads MDHEN; CDR2 reads SYDVKM. This CDR3 is 12 amino acids long.